A selection of T cell receptor beta chains follows, all from one sample in a study of T cell responses to AZD1222 COVID-19 vaccine. Libraries were prepared by immunoSEQ multiplex PCR; TCRdb keeps only in-frame clonotypes and omits some of them. Of 100,000 to 150,000 clones listed, around 90% are singletons. This material consisted of peripheral blood, taken on day 0 of AZD1222 vaccination. The origin of the receptors is an adult in good health. Each CDR3 is given with its conserved first and last residue. D genes are given only for firm matches. A row's size may be missing; if present it is once, few, many or a size class.

>once|TRBV20-1|TRBJ2-5|-
CSASDHEETQYF
TGCAGTGCTAGTGACCACGAAGAGACCCAGTACTTC
>-|TRBV2|TRBJ1-3|-
CASSVGTFAGNTIYF
TGTGCCAGCAGTGTTGGGACTTTCGCGGGAAACACCATATATTTT
>-|TRBV5-1|TRBJ2-2|TRBD1
CASSLDLPGQGSTGELFF
TGCGCCAGCAGCTTGGACTTACCGGGACAGGGGTCCACCGGGGAGCTGTTTTTT
>-|TRBV5-1|TRBJ2-2|TRBD2
CASSLRATSAGELFF
TGCGCCAGCAGCTTGCGAGCTACTAGCGCCGGGGAGCTGTTTTTT
>once|TRBV3-1/TRBV3-2|TRBJ2-7|-
CASSPLSRGETYF
TGTGCCAGCAGCCCTCTATCCAGGGGGGAAACGTACTTC
>-|TRBV30|TRBJ1-1|-
CAWSGQRGAFF
TGTGCCTGGAGTGGTCAGAGGGGAGCTTTCTTT
>-|TRBV6-5|TRBJ1-1|-
CASSHGPTRNTEAFF
TGTGCCAGCAGCCACGGACCGACCAGGAACACTGAAGCTTTCTTT
>-|TRBV10-3|TRBJ2-1|TRBD2
CAIRDSSGSSYNEQFF
TGTGCCATCAGGGATTCTAGCGGCTCCTCCTACAATGAGCAGTTCTTC
>-|TRBV30|TRBJ2-7|-
CAWSVRDVGLYEQYF
TGTGCCTGGAGTGTACGGGACGTCGGACTCTACGAGCAGTACTTC
>-|TRBV3-1/TRBV3-2|TRBJ2-1|TRBD1
CASSQETSGQGIHRGYYNEQFF
TGTGCCAGCAGCCAGGAAACTTCGGGACAGGGGATTCATAGGGGGTACTACAATGAGCAGTTCTTC
>-|TRBV7-6|TRBJ2-1|TRBD2
CASSLGSSGLANEQFF
TGTGCCAGCAGCTTAGGATCTAGCGGGTTAGCCAATGAGCAGTTCTTC
>-|TRBV6-6|TRBJ1-4|TRBD1
CASRSGGFGEKLFF
TGTGCCAGCAGGTCAGGGGGCTTTGGTGAAAAACTGTTTTTT
>few|TRBV27|TRBJ1-5|-
CASSFTRAEGQPQHF
TGTGCCAGCAGTTTCACCCGGGCAGAAGGTCAGCCCCAGCATTTT
>-|TRBV9|TRBJ2-6|TRBD2
CASTTLAGAGANVLTF
TGTGCCAGCACTACCTTGGCGGGGGCTGGGGCCAACGTCCTGACTTTC
>-|TRBV28|TRBJ2-7|TRBD1
CASRFSGTGGYEQYF
TGTGCCAGCAGATTCTCCGGGACAGGGGGGTACGAGCAGTACTTC
>-|TRBV19|TRBJ1-4|-
CASSRKPAALNEKLFF
TGTGCCAGTAGTAGGAAACCGGCCGCCCTTAATGAAAAACTGTTTTTT
>once|TRBV11-2|TRBJ1-4|-
CASSLVAGEEKLFF
TGTGCCAGCAGCTTAGTGGCAGGTGAAGAAAAACTGTTTTTT
>-|TRBV20-1|TRBJ1-1|-
CSAPQVVEAFF
TGCAGTGCGCCACAGGTGGTGGAAGCTTTCTTT
>-|TRBV19|TRBJ2-2|TRBD2
CASSGFRRTSGRNTGELFF
TGTGCCAGTAGTGGGTTTAGAAGGACTAGCGGGCGGAACACCGGGGAGCTGTTTTTT
>once|TRBV5-1|TRBJ1-6|TRBD1
CASSLGDRAQVRGNSPLHF
TGCGCCAGCAGCTTGGGAGACAGGGCCCAGGTCCGTGGGAATTCACCCCTCCACTTT
>few|TRBV20-1|TRBJ1-2|-
CSAGGSYGYTF
TGCAGTGCGGGAGGTAGTTATGGCTACACCTTC
>-|TRBV5-6|TRBJ2-7|-
CASSFELGGYEQYF
TGTGCCAGCAGCTTCGAACTCGGGGGTTACGAGCAGTACTTC
>-|TRBV27|TRBJ2-4|-
CASKERAKNIQYF
TGTGCCAGCAAAGAAAGAGCCAAAAACATTCAGTACTTC
>-|TRBV7-6|TRBJ2-5|-
CASSSGGRETQYF
TGTGCCAGCAGTTCCGGGGGCAGAGAGACCCAGTACTTC
>-|TRBV18|TRBJ2-2|TRBD2
CASSPVGTIKAGELFF
TGTGCCAGCTCACCGGTCGGGACTATCAAAGCCGGGGAGCTGTTTTTT
>-|TRBV6-1|TRBJ1-2|-
CASSEGFAVFGGYTF
TGTGCCAGCAGTGAAGGATTTGCGGTATTTGGTGGCTACACCTTC
>-|TRBV5-5|TRBJ2-5|TRBD1
CASSFQGEETQYF
TGTGCCAGCAGCTTTCAGGGGGAAGAGACCCAGTACTTC
>-|TRBV19|TRBJ2-1|-
CASSTSDRSSYNEQFF
TGTGCCAGTAGTACTTCGGACCGAAGCTCCTACAATGAGCAGTTCTTC
>-|TRBV30|TRBJ2-7|TRBD1
CAWYLPTGTVPYEQYF
TGTGCCTGGTACTTACCCACCGGGACAGTTCCCTACGAGCAGTACTTC
>-|TRBV6-5|TRBJ1-2|-
CASSYSAGLYGYTF
TGTGCCAGCAGTTACTCCGCAGGGCTTTACGGCTACACCTTC
>-|TRBV19|TRBJ2-5|-
CASSIDLETQYF
TGTGCCAGTAGTATAGATCTCGAGACCCAGTACTTC
>-|TRBV24-1|TRBJ2-7|TRBD1
CATSENIGTGLYEQYF
TGTGCCACCAGTGAGAACATCGGGACAGGTCTTTACGAGCAGTACTTC
>once|TRBV7-2|TRBJ2-1|-
CASSLRNRAYNEQFF
TGTGCCAGCAGCTTAAGAAACAGGGCCTACAATGAGCAGTTCTTC
>-|TRBV7-8|TRBJ2-2|TRBD2
CASSSLAGVGELFF
TGTGCCAGCAGCTCTCTAGCGGGGGTCGGGGAGCTGTTTTTT
>-|TRBV19|TRBJ1-1|TRBD1
CASSTVPGQGKDTEAFF
TGTGCCAGTAGTACCGTCCCGGGACAGGGGAAGGACACTGAAGCTTTCTTT
>-|TRBV6-5|TRBJ1-4|-
CASKLTDNSNEKLFF
TGTGCCAGCAAGCTAACAGACAACTCCAATGAAAAACTGTTTTTT
>-|TRBV11-2|TRBJ2-7|TRBD2
CASSLYGRIDEQYF
TGTGCCAGCAGCTTATACGGGAGGATTGACGAGCAGTACTTC
>-|TRBV19|TRBJ1-1|-
CASRVPGLGMNTEAFF
TGTGCCAGTAGGGTCCCGGGACTAGGGATGAACACTGAAGCTTTCTTT
>-|TRBV27|TRBJ2-1|TRBD2
CASSFKRLANEQFF
TGTGCCAGCAGTTTCAAGCGACTAGCGAATGAGCAGTTCTTC
>-|TRBV6-2/TRBV6-3|TRBJ2-7|-
CASSPGSYEQYF
TGTGCCAGCAGTCCGGGATCCTACGAGCAGTACTTC
>-|TRBV5-6|TRBJ1-2|TRBD1
CASSLERDRVTEDYGYTF
TGTGCCAGCAGCTTGGAGAGGGACAGGGTGACGGAAGACTATGGCTACACCTTC
>-|TRBV7-2|TRBJ2-1|-
CASSPPERPNEQFF
TGTGCCAGCAGCCCACCAGAGCGACCCAATGAGCAGTTCTTC
>-|TRBV19|TRBJ2-3|TRBD2
CASGTSSTDTQYF
TGTGCCAGTGGGACTAGCAGTACGGATACGCAGTATTTT
>-|TRBV5-4|TRBJ2-1|-
CASSILRGGEQFF
TGTGCCAGCAGCATCCTTCGGGGCGGGGAGCAGTTCTTC
>-|TRBV9|TRBJ1-1|-
CASSQAGDWGTEAFF
TGTGCCAGCAGTCAAGCTGGGGATTGGGGCACTGAAGCTTTCTTT
>-|TRBV9|TRBJ2-1|TRBD1
CASSPLPGTGGFYNEQFF
TGTGCCAGCAGCCCTTTACCTGGGACAGGGGGCTTCTACAATGAGCAGTTCTTC
>-|TRBV29-1|TRBJ2-3|-
CSAIIGDGTQYF
TGCAGCGCTATAATCGGGGATGGGACGCAGTATTTT
>-|TRBV19|TRBJ2-6|-
CASWPGRSSGANVLTF
TGTGCCAGTTGGCCGGGGAGGAGCTCTGGGGCCAACGTCCTGACTTTC
>-|TRBV27|TRBJ1-2|-
CASSLFWTGDGYTF
TGTGCCAGCAGTTTATTTTGGACGGGGGATGGCTACACCTTC